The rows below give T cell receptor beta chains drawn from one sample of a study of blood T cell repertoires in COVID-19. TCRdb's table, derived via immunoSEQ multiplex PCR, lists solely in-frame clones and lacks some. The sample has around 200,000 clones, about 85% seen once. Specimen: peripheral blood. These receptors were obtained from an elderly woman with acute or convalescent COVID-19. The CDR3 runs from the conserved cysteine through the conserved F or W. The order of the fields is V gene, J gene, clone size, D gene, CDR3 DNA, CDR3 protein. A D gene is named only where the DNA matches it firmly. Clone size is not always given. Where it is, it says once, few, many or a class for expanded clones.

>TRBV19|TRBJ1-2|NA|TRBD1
TGTGCCAGTCGACAGGGGGTCTATGGCTACACCTTC
CASRQGVYGYTF
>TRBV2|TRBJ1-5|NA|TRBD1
TGTGCCACGAGGGACAGGGGCAGCAATCAGCCCCAGCATTTT
CATRDRGSNQPQHF
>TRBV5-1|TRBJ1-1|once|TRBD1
TGCGCCAGCAGCCCTGACACAGGGGGCGCAGGAGCTGAAGCTTTCTTT
CASSPDTGGAGAEAFF
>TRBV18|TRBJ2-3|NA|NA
TGTGCCAGCTCACGGGGGGGCACAGATACGCAGTATTTT
CASSRGGTDTQYF
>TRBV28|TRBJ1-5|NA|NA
TGTGCCAGCAGTTTAGGGGGGGGAGCTGATCAGCCCCAGCATTTT
CASSLGGGADQPQHF
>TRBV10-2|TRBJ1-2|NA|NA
TGCGCCAGCAGTGACCCAGCGGAAACCAATGGCTACACCTTC
CASSDPAETNGYTF
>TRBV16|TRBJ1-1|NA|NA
TGTGCCAGCAGCCAATCGGGGAGGGAAGCTTTCTTT
CASSQSGREAFF
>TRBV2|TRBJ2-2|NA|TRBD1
TGTGCCAGCAGTGGAAAGGACAGGGGTTTAGCGGACACCGGGGAGCTGTTTTTT
CASSGKDRGLADTGELFF
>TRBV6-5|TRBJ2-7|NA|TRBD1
TGTGCCAGCAGTTACGGGACAGTCCCGTACGAGCAGTACTTC
CASSYGTVPYEQYF
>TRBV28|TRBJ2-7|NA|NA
TGTGCCAGCAGACCTACGGGCGGGAAGATCGAGCAGTACTTC
CASRPTGGKIEQYF
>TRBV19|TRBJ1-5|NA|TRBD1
TGTGCCAGTAGTTCCGCAACAGGGGTCGGGCAGCCCCAGCATTTT
CASSSATGVGQPQHF
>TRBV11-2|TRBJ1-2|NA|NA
TGTGCCAGCAGCCTTCCAGGCTCGGCCTATGGCTACACCTTC
CASSLPGSAYGYTF
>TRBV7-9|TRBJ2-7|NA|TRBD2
TGTGCCAGCAGCACAGGACTAGCGGGAGCCTGGACCGAGCAGTACTTC
CASSTGLAGAWTEQYF
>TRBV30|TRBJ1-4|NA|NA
TGTGCCTGGAAAAGGGGGTCAGCAACTAATGAAAAACTGTTTTTT
CAWKRGSATNEKLFF
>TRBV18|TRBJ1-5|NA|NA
TGTGCCAGCTCCTTCGGGCAGCCCCAGCATTTT
CASSFGQPQHF
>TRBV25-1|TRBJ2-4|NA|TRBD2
TGTGCCAGCAGTGACCCAGCGGGAGATGGGATAGACATTCAGTACTTC
CASSDPAGDGIDIQYF
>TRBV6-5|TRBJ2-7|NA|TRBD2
TGTGCCAGCAACGTTCTAGCGGGAGGTACCTACGAGCAGTACTTC
CASNVLAGGTYEQYF
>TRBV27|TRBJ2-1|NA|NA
TGTGCCAGCCGACTGAGGCGGGATCCCTACAATGAGCAGTTCTTC
CASRLRRDPYNEQFF
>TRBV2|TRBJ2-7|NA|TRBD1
TGTGCCAGCAGTCAGGGGGATTCCTACGAGCAGTACTTC
CASSQGDSYEQYF
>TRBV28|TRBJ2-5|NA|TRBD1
TGTGCCAGCAGTCCCTCAGGGGGCGGTGGCCAAGAGACCCAGTACTTC
CASSPSGGGGQETQYF
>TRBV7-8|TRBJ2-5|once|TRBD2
TGTGCCAGCAGCTTAGGGGGGGCTCTTGCGGGAGGCGGGAAGACCCAGTACTTC
CASSLGGALAGGGKTQYF
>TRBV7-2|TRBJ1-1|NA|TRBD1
TGTGCCAGCAGCTCTCAGGGGGCGCTGGGGACTGAAGCTTTCTTT
CASSSQGALGTEAFF
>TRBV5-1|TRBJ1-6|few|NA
TGCGCCAGCAGCCCGGCGGCATTCAATCTTAATTCACCCCTCCACTTT
CASSPAAFNLNSPLHF
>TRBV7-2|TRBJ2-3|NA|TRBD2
TGTGCCAGCAGCCGTAGCGGGACCACAGATACGCAGTATTTT
CASSRSGTTDTQYF
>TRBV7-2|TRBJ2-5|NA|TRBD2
TGTGCCAGCAGCATTAGCGGGAGGGAGACCCAGTACTTC
CASSISGRETQYF
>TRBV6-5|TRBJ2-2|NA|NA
TGTGCCAGCAGGCAACGCGTCCCCCCTTTTAGGGAGCTGTTTTTT
CASRQRVPPFRELFF
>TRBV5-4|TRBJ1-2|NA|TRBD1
TGTGCCAGCAGCTTATCCGGGACAGGGGGCGTCGGTCGTGGCTACACCTTC
CASSLSGTGGVGRGYTF
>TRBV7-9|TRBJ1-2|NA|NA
TGTGCCAGCAGCCCCTATCGGGGTGGTATCGACTATGGCTACACCTTC
CASSPYRGGIDYGYTF
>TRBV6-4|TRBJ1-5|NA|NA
TGTGCCAGCAGTGAATCGGGCGGGAATCAGCCCCAGCATTTT
CASSESGGNQPQHF
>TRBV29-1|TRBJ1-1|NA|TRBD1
TGCAGCGCGGACAGGGGAAGCACTGAAGCTTTCTTT
CSADRGSTEAFF
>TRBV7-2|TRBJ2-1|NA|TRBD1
TGTGCCAGCAGTTTCCGGGACAGTTACAATGAGCAGTTCTTC
CASSFRDSYNEQFF
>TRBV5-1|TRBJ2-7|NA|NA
TGCGCCAGCAGCTTTATTCCGGGACTGTCTAACGAGCAGTACTTC
CASSFIPGLSNEQYF
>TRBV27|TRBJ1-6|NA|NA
TGTGCCAGCAGTCTCCCTCAAGGGGCACCCCTCCACTTT
CASSLPQGAPLHF
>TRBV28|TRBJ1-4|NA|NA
TGTGCCAGCAGTTTATGGGAGATTGCAACTAATGAAAAACTGTTTTTT
CASSLWEIATNEKLFF
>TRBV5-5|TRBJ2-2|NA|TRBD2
TGTGCCAGCAGCTTGGGGCTAGCGGCTAACACCGGGGAGCTGTTTTTT
CASSLGLAANTGELFF
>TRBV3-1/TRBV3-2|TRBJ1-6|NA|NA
TGTGCCAGCAGCCTCCTCTCCGGGACTGCGTATAATTCACCCCTCCACTTT
CASSLLSGTAYNSPLHF
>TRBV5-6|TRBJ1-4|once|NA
TGTGCCAGCAGCTTAGGGGCGACTAATGAAAAACTGTTTTTT
CASSLGATNEKLFF
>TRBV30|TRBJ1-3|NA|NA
TGTGCCTGGAGTGTACTTAACGGAAACACCATATATTTT
CAWSVLNGNTIYF
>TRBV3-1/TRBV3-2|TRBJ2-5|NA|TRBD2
TGTGCCAGCAGCCCGAGGGTGGGACTAGTGAGTGCAGAGACCCAGTACTTC
CASSPRVGLVSAETQYF
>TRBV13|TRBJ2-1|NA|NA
TGTGCCAGCAGCCTAGAGACCGTTCAGGATGAGCAGTTCTTC
CASSLETVQDEQFF
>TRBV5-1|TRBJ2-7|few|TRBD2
TGCGCCAGCTCTCGCGGGAGTGCCTACGAGCAGTACTTC
CASSRGSAYEQYF
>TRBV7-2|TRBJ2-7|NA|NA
TGTGCCAGCAGGCCGGGGAGGTCGTACGAGCAGTACTTC
CASRPGRSYEQYF
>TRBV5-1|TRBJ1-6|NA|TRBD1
TGCGCCAGCAGCTTGGGGCAGGGGGCAAATTCACCCCTCCACTTT
CASSLGQGANSPLHF
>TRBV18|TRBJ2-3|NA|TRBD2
TGTGCCAACTCGTCGAGCGGGACCTTCACAGATACGCAGTATTTT
CANSSSGTFTDTQYF
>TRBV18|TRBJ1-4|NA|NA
TGTGCCAGCTCACGAACGACACCTTCAACTAATGAAAAACTGTTTTTT
CASSRTTPSTNEKLFF